The TCR beta chain under discussion was sequenced for a study of molecular identifiers for immune sequencing clone quantification (dated by TCRdb to between 2017 and 2018). Looking at the study overall: For a replicate experiment, the RNA from either about 20,000 or 100,000 naive CD8 T cells was divided into five aliquots, and four of those aliquots went on to sequencing. This methods study benchmarked molecular-identifier clustering-based TCR repertoire sequencing (MIDCIRS) and TCR RNA copy counting, using CD8 T cells to do so.

Paper-wide results and their limitations: About 3 recovered TCR RNA copies per cell were obtained by modeling, versus about 9.7 by digital PCR, implying a capture efficiency of about 30%. The naive libraries included spiked-in Jurkat TCR RNA (over nine copies' worth), and this RNA is not part of the donor repertoire. Spiked-in Jurkat TCR RNA equal to a single cell's worth was reported to be detectable even within 1,100,000 naive CD8 T cells. When barcode sub-clustering was omitted, TCR diversity was inflated by chimeric consensus sequences, with chimeras reaching as high as 47%. Highly expanded clone sizes could be underestimated if identical TCR molecules share a barcode. In CMV-specific effector cells, clones with more than 20 RNA copies contained over 99% of molecules, whereas in naive cells such clones contained under 1% of molecules.

V is clipped by 2 bases and J by 9 bases, and the sequence between their germline boundaries is 11 bases long. Counted from cysteine to phenylalanine, this CDR3 has 13 amino acids. The kept DNA is CDR3 alone, 39 bases in frame from the first base. The germline V gene gives CDR1 as SGHVS and CDR2 as FQNEAQ. Libraries of naive CD8 T cells were built from anywhere between about 18,000 and 1,000,000 sorted cells, with 10%, 30% or 50% of the purified RNA used. Naive CD8 T cells, defined as CD8+CD4-CCR7+CD45RA+, were FACS-sorted into RLT Plus buffer on a BD FACSAria II. Detection sensitivity was tested by spiking Jurkat RNA equal to roughly 9 TCR copies' worth into samples containing about 17,000-1,000,000 naive CD8 T cells. Enrichment of CD8 T cells was performed with RosetteSep CD8+ T Cell Enrichment Cocktail and Ficoll-Paque, after which ACK red cell lysis was carried out. Preparation of the library involved PCR. The sample was run on an Illumina HiSeq 4000. Bulk TCR libraries were generated as previously described, with the TCR primers listed in Table S5 used. The Qiagen AllPrep DNA/RNA kit was used to purify total RNA. Before analysis, reads from multiple sequencing runs of one library were combined. In the source study's methods: Reads were retained only if the reads had an exact TCR constant sequence, and the retained reads were trimmed to 150 nt and grouped according to their 12-nt molecular barcodes. Reads within each barcode group were sub-clustered using a 15% Levenshtein threshold, and quality-weighted consensus sequences were constructed for each RNA molecule. Non-functional sequences were excluded, and lower-count sequences lying one edit away from another sequence were also excluded. Based on fitting two negative binomial distributions, any barcode sub-cluster with under 20% of the maximum read count was discarded. TCRdb reprocessed the public reads (quality trimming at Q25 with fastp, clone calling with MiXCR) and kept in-frame beta chains. Each entry merges the rows of one CDR3 protein and shows their most common DNA and genes. TCRdb's processing, not the authors', yielded these V and J calls. The sample includes more than 50,000 distinct CDR3 sequences, with around 20% observed a single time. The top ten clones comprise over 1.1% of the sample.

This clonotype has at least ten counts. The target of this receptor is not known. It has no much larger one-base neighbor in the sample; base qualities were not kept. The chain uses TRBV7-8 and TRBJ1-5, with the D gene not confidently named. This TCR derives from a human donor in good health. Some libraries in this study had Jurkat cell RNA spiked in. What was sequenced was naive CD8+ T cells from blood, with Jurkat cell RNA spiked in. The sample's cell subset or site label, decoded: FACS-sorted CD8+CD4-CCR7+CD45RA+ naive T cells. The DNA is as follows: TGTGCCAGCAGCTTAAACGGTTTAGGGCCCCAGCATTTT. Translated, it gives CASSLNGLGPQHF.